This TCR beta chain was observed in a study of T-cell reconstitution after alpha-beta-depleted transplantation in children listed by TCRdb under 2016. Regarding the complete study: Using TCR repertoire profiling, the study quantitatively followed how T-cell immune reconstitution unfolded in children after TCRalphabeta/CD19-depleted allogeneic hematopoietic cell transplantation. Results the study describes overall, beyond this receptor: In some patients, the high TCRbeta diversity seen at day 60 was put down to recipient T cells and intrathymic progenitors that had survived conditioning. Over subsequent months, a decline in hyperexpanded clone frequencies was noted, and after one year, T-cell counts and TCRbeta diversity were mostly ascribed to newly produced T cells. The apparently early alphabetaT-cell count recovery about two months after transplant was reportedly dependent on only several hundred rapidly expanded clones derived from non-depleted graft cells.

The receptor library was made with PCR. Sequencing took place on an Illumina HiSeq 2500. Molecular barcoding was employed in the preparation of TCR libraries, with unique molecular identifiers being used to normalize TCRbeta repertoire quantification. TCRdb redid the processing of the public reads, applying fastp at Q25 and MiXCR, and retained in-frame beta chains. CDR3 protein sequences are deduplicated, and each keeps its most common genes and DNA. This sample lists about a million distinct CDR3 sequences; about 29% were detected once. Roughly 30% of the sample rests with the top ten. What the treatment or condition label conveys for this sample: allogeneic hematopoietic cell transplantation with graft depleted of TCRalphabeta T cells and CD19 B cells. The children who served as transplant recipients had been given grafts of TCRalphabeta/CD19-depleted allogeneic hematopoietic cells. This clonotype came up a few times. Its binding antigen is unknown. No clone much larger than this one lies a single base away; base qualities are absent.

The specimen was PBMCs, mostly from graft donor cells, collected 360 days after TCRalphabeta/CD19-depleted stem cell transplant. This receptor was taken from a boy less than two years old who had a stem cell transplant for SCID, so the T cells may come from the graft donor.

The nucleotides are TGCGCCAGCAGCTTCACGGTCTGGGAGACTGATACGCAGTATTTT. Translated, this gives CASSFTVWETDTQYF. The sequence is built from TRBV5-1 and TRBJ2-3; TRBD2 is a possible D gene, resting on 5 matching bases. Inclusive of the bounding cysteine and phenylalanine, the CDR3 is 15 residues long. Left in the record is the CDR3 DNA by itself, 45 bases read in frame from the first base. Trimming costs V 2 bases and J 6 bases, and their ends lie 16 bases apart. From the germline V gene, CDR1 is SGHRS and CDR2 is YFSETQ.